This T cell receptor (beta chain) originates from a study of sequential checkpoint blockade in melanoma. Treatment given: randomized to nivolumab then ipilimumab (arm A) or the reverse (arm B). The CDR3 spans 16 residues. V was pared by 0 bases and J by 1 base, with 5 bases of the junction left unmatched. In germline, CDR1 is GTSNPN, CDR2 SVGIG (reference sequence). The assay was immunoSEQ multiplex PCR, and TCRdb's table has in-frame clones only and misses some. The top ten clones hold about a sixth of a sample with about 9,600 clones, approximately 25% of them seen once. The source material was tumor tissue (inferred from file names), sampled from a patient given nivolumab and ipilimumab in sequence. The sequence derives from a human donor with melanoma. The chain joins TRBV30 to TRBJ2-2; 7 bases map to TRBD2. CDR3 nucleotide sequence: TGTGCCTGGAGTGTATATCCTAGCGGGAACACCGGGGAGCTGTTTTTT. This codes for CAWSVYPSGNTGELFF. Complete variable domain (other parts from reference TRBV30 and TRBJ2-2): SQTIHQWPATLVQPVGSPLSLECTVEGTSNPNLYWYRQAAGRGLQLLFYSVGIGQISSEVPQNLSASRPQDRQFILSSKKLLLSDSGFYLCAWSVYPSGNTGELFFGEGSRLTVL.